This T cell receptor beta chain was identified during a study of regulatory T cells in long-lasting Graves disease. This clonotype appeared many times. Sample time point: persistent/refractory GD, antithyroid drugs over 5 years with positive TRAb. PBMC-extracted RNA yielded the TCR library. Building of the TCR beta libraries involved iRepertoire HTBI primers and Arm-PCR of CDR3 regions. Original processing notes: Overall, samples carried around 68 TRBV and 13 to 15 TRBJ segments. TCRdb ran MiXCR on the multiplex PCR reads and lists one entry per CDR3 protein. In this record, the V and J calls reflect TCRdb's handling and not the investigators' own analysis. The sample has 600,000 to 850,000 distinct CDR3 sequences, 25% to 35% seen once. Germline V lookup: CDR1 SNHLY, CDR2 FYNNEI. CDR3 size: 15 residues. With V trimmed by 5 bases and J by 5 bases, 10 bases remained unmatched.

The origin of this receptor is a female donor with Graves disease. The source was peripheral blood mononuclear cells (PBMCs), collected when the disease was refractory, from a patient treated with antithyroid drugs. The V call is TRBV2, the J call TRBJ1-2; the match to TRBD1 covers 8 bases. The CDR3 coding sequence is TGTGCCAGCAGTCCGACAGGGGTCCCAGGGTATGGCTACACCTTC. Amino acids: CASSPTGVPGYGYTF.